Below, 10 T cell receptor beta chains from the same sample are listed, as sequenced in a study of shared clonotypes between healthy human individuals. TCRdb's table, derived via immunoSEQ multiplex PCR, lists solely in-frame clones and lacks some. Among under 600,000 clones listed, about 96% were seen once. The specimen was naive CD4+ T cells sorted from blood. The subset is: CD45RA+ positively selected. These receptors came from a woman in her 30s in good health.

This clone was detected only once. CDR3: CASSSTGTSGTDTQYF. The DNA for the CDR3 is TGTGCCAGCAGTTCGACCGGGACTAGCGGCACAGATACGCAGTATTTT. This chain links TRBV28 with TRBJ2-3; TRBD2 matches at 10 bases. This CDR3 has 16 amino acids. Unmatched junction bases numbered 5, after V lost 4 bases and J lost 1 base. Per germline, CDR1 MDHEN and CDR2 SYDVKM.

The J gene is TRBJ2-1, the V gene TRBV6-5; D is uncertain. The V gene's germline CDR1 is MNHEY and CDR2 SVGAGI. With 2 bases removed from V and 8 bases from J, the gap between germline ends came to 4 bases. The CDR3 extends over 11 amino acids. CDR3 sequence: CASSYRYEQFF. The DNA of the CDR3 is TGTGCCAGCAGTTACAGGTATGAGCAGTTCTTC.

Here the CDR3 DNA reads TGTGCCAGCAGCTTTAGGCGGGCCGCTTCCTACTACGAGCAGTACTTC. Translated, it gives CASSFRRAASYYEQYF. The V gene is TRBV7-2, the J gene TRBJ2-7; the D gene is possibly TRBD2 (5 bases). Germline-derived CDR1 and CDR2 are SGHTA and FQGNSA. The CDR3 spans 16 residues. Trimming took 3 bases from V and 3 from J, leaving 18 bases between them.

The J gene is TRBJ2-1, the V gene TRBV5-1; 9 positions agree with TRBD2. The germline V gene has CDR1 SGHRS and CDR2 YFSETQ. The CDR3 totals 15 residues. V trimming: 0 bases; J trimming: 7 bases; junction bases outside the gene matches: 5. In DNA, the CDR3 is TGCGCCAGCAGCTTGGTTGCGGGAGGGCGTAATGAGCAGTTCTTC. Translating gives CASSLVAGGRNEQFF.

V and J are TRBV5-1 and TRBJ2-7; 8 bases align to TRBD2. CDR3 length: 16 residues. Trimming took 4 bases from V and 12 from J; bases not matched to a gene: 21. Germline values: CDR1 SGHRS, CDR2 YFSETQ. CDR3 coding DNA: TGCGCCAGCAGCATGTCCGGGACTAGTTCTCGAGGGCACACGTACTTC. As protein: CASSMSGTSSRGHTYF. Drawing the rest from reference TRBV5-1 and TRBJ2-7, the complete variable domain is KAGVTQTPRYLIKTRGQQVTLSCSPISGHRSVSWYQQTPGQGLQFLFEYFSETQRNKGNFPGRFSGRQFSNSRSEMNVSTLELGDSALYLCASSMSGTSSRGHTYFGPGTRLTVT.

The J gene is TRBJ2-1, the V gene TRBV28; 7 bases align to TRBD2. The CDR3 extends over 14 amino acids. The trim removed 4 bases at V and 6 bases at J, leaving 6 bases unmatched. Germline-derived CDR1 and CDR2 are MDHEN and SYDVKM. Here the CDR3 reads CASSWGGTPNEQFF. The CDR3 coding sequence is TGTGCCAGCAGTTGGGGGGGTACACCCAATGAGCAGTTCTTC.

J is TRBJ2-1 and V is TRBV5-4; 14 nucleotides line up with TRBD2. CDR1 and CDR2 from the germline V gene are SGHNT and YYREEE (reference sequence). This CDR3 spans 17 amino acids. V was pared by 1 base and J by 7 bases, with 7 bases of the junction left unmatched. The CDR3 nucleotides read TGTGCCAGCAGCTTGTTGGGACTAGCGGGAGTAGGGAATGAGCAGTTCTTC. As protein: CASSLLGLAGVGNEQFF.

This rearrangement joins TRBV28 to TRBJ2-6; unclear D gene. V gave up 7 bases and J gave up 1 base, with 8 bases separating them. Germline CDR1 is MDHEN and CDR2 is SYDVKM. The CDR3 has 14 amino acids. The chain's CDR3 is CASTTDSGANVLTF. The CDR3, as DNA: TGTGCCAGCACCACAGATTCTGGGGCCAACGTCCTGACTTTC.

This chain joins TRBV19 and TRBJ2-7; maybe TRBD2 (6 bases). V dropped 0 bases and J dropped 3 bases, with 12 bases sitting between them. Per the germline V gene, CDR1 is LNHDA and CDR2 is SQIVND (reference sequence). The CDR3 length is 15 residues. In DNA, the CDR3 is TGTGCCAGTAGTATAGACCCGGGACTGAGCTACGAGCAGTACTTC. Its protein product is CASSIDPGLSYEQYF.

The rearrangement joins TRBV28 to TRBJ2-6; no firm D call. The germline CDR1 and CDR2 sequences are MDHEN and SYDVKM. Trimming took 2 bases from V and 1 from J, leaving 3 bases between them. This CDR3 spans 14 amino acids. CDR3 protein: CASSLVSGANVLTF. CDR3 in DNA: TGTGCCAGCAGTTTAGTTTCTGGGGCCAACGTCCTGACTTTC. The full variable domain, with the rest looked up from reference TRBV28 and TRBJ2-6, is DVKVTQSSRYLVKRTGEKVFLECVQDMDHENMFWYRQDPGLGLRLIYFSYDVKMKEKGDIPEGYSVSREKKERFSLILESASTNQTSMYLCASSLVSGANVLTFGAGSRLTVL.